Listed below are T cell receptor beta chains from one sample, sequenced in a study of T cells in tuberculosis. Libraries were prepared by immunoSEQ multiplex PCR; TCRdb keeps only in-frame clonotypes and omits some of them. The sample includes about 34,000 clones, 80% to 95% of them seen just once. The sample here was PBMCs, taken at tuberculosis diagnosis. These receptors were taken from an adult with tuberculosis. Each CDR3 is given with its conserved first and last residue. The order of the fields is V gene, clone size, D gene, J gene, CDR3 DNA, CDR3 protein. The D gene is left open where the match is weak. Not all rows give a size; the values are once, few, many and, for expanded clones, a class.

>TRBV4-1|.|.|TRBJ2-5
TGCGCCAGCAGTCGACTCGGACAGTACCAAGAGACCCAGTACTTC
CASSRLGQYQETQYF
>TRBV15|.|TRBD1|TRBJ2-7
TGTGCCACCAGCAGAGAGGGTGGGGGACAGGGGTCCTACGAGCAGTACTTC
CATSREGGGQGSYEQYF
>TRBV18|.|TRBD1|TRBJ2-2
TGTGCCAGCTCCCCACAGGGGTCGAAGATCACCGGGGAGCTGTTTTTT
CASSPQGSKITGELFF
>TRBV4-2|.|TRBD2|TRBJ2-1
TGTGCCAGCAGCCAAGATATGGCGGGGGGATACAATGAGCAGTTCTTC
CASSQDMAGGYNEQFF
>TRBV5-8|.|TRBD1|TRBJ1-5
TGTGCCAGCACGGACAGGGGTCCCGTTAGCAATCAGCCCCAGCATTTT
CASTDRGPVSNQPQHF
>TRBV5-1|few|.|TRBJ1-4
TGCGCCAGCAGCCCGGAAGGGACAATCGGTAATGAAAAACTGTTTTTT
CASSPEGTIGNEKLFF
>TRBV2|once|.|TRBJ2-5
TGTGCCAGCAGCGAAGAGACCCAGTACTTC
CASSEETQYF
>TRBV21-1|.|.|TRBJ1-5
TGTGCCAGCAGCAAAGGAAAAGGACAGGGGATCGACAATCAGCCCCAGCATTTT
CASSKGKGQGIDNQPQHF
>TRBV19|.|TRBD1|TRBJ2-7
TGTGCCAGTAGCGGGACAGGGGCCTACGAGCAGTACTTC
CASSGTGAYEQYF
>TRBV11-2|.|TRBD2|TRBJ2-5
TGTGCCAGCAGCTCCTTCGGGGCTAGCGGGAGGTCTTTACAAGAGACCCAGTACTTC
CASSSFGASGRSLQETQYF
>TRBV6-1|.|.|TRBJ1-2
TGTGCCAGCAGTGAACCAACAGGGACGGGAGGCTACACCTTC
CASSEPTGTGGYTF
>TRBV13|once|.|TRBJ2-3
TGTGCCAGCAGCCAAAGAGCTACTAGTATGAGCACAGATACGCAGTATTTT
CASSQRATSMSTDTQYF
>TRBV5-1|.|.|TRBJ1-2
TGCGCCAGCAGCTTGGCCCCCCACAATAACTATGGCTACACCTTC
CASSLAPHNNYGYTF
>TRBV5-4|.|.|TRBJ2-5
TGTGCCAGCAGCCGTTACTCCGACTCGGAAGAGACCCAGTACTTC
CASSRYSDSEETQYF
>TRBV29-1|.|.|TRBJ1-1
TGCAGCGTCCTAACTCAGGGTTCCACTGAAGCTTTCTTT
CSVLTQGSTEAFF
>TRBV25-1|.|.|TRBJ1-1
TGTGCCAGCAGGGTAACACAGGGTTCGTGGACTGAAGCTTTCTTT
CASRVTQGSWTEAFF
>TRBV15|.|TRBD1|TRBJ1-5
TGTGCCACCAGCAGTTTCCAGGGGGGTCTTAGCAATCAGCCCCAGCATTTT
CATSSFQGGLSNQPQHF
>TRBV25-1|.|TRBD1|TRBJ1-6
TGTGCCAGCAGCGAGGGGGCCTCCTATAATTCACCCCTCCACTTT
CASSEGASYNSPLHF
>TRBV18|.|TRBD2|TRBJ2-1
TGTGCCAGCTCACCCCCTGGGGGGGACAATGAGCAGTTCTTC
CASSPPGGDNEQFF
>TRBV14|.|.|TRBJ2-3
TGTGCCAGCAGCCCCATATCGGGTATTCCTAGCACAGATACGCAGTATTTT
CASSPISGIPSTDTQYF
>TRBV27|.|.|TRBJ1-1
TGTGCCAGCAGTGGAGGCATAAGCACTGAAGCTTTCTTT
CASSGGISTEAFF
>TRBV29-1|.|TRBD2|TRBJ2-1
TGCAGCGCGGCGGGAGACAATGAGCAGTTCTTC
CSAAGDNEQFF
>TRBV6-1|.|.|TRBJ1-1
TGTGCCAGCAGTGAAGAAGGGGTGGGCACTGAAGCTTTCTTT
CASSEEGVGTEAFF
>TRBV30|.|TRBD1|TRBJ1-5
TGTGCCTGGAGCCGACAGGGAAATCAGCCCCAGCATTTT
CAWSRQGNQPQHF
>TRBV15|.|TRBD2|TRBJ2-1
TGTGCCACCAGCAGAGCCAGCGGGAGCCTGAGTAAGGTCTTC
CATSRASGSLSKVF
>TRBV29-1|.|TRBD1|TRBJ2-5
TGCAGCGTTACCGGGACAGGGTTGGGAGAGACCCAGTACTTC
CSVTGTGLGETQYF
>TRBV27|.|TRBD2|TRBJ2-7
TGTGCCAGCAGTCGGGGGACTAGCGGGAGCTCCGGCGAGCAGTACTTC
CASSRGTSGSSGEQYF